The sequence of this T cell receptor beta chain was determined in a study of blood T cell repertoires in COVID-19 (dated by TCRdb to 2020 to 2021). About the study as a whole: Collaborator samples came from the United States, Italy and Spain and covered acute and convalescent phases of COVID-19. A freely available public database, intended as a resource for researchers studying the immune response to SARS-CoV-2, is where the repertoires were released. HLA class I and class II types, where available, came from metadata supplied by the sample provider rather than from assay-based typing. Sample metadata almost always included a de-identified subject ID, COVID-19 status, age in years and sex. The material from the prospective study consisted of cDNA or gDNA derived from T cells, B-cell-depleted T cells, or PBMCs. Subjects who had been exposed to COVID-19, were actively infected with it, or had recovered from it provided the deeply sampled blood TCRbeta repertoires that made up the dataset. The samples were drawn from two sources: the first 160 participants of the ongoing ImmuneRACE study, and over 1,000 subjects contributed by 6 global collaborators.

Each collaborating institution followed its own protocols to collect whole blood in K2EDTA tubes. For TCRbeta analysis, collaborators shipped samples as frozen whole blood, isolated PBMCs, or DNA extracted from either of those sample types. The germline V gene sets CDR1 to MGHDK and CDR2 to SYGVNS. The CDR3 goes from the cysteine to the phenylalanine over 14 residues. The read is trimmed to its CDR3 DNA, 42 bases read in frame from base 1. Clipping removes 4 bases from V and 4 bases from J, with 3 as the unmatched junction base count. TCRbeta CDR3 regions were amplified from genomic DNA by means of the immunoSEQ Assay, a bias-controlled multiplex PCR. On the authors' methods: The number of nucleated cells in each sample was estimated from the amplification of reference gene primers within the assay. Sequence reads were collapsed and filtered to measure the absolute abundance of every unique TCRbeta CDR3 rearrangement. For each sample, productive Simpson clonality was calculated as the square root of Simpson's diversity index over productive rearrangements. TCRdb mirrors the immuneACCESS table, restricted to in-frame sequences. Some clones are absent from its copies; in checked studies, under half trace to an unresolved V gene, and the reason for the others is unknown. V and J calls and clone size are copied from that table; D and trimming were computed from the DNA. This sample holds more than 55,000 clones; roughly 85% were observed only once. Jointly, the top ten make up more than 25% of the sample.

Findings and caveats that apply to the study as a whole: How much clinical and demographic metadata was included differed by source and by participant, and the metadata was provided uncurated.

For this clone: Its antigen is not yet known. Nothing much larger sits one base from this clone, and base qualities are not available.

Sample: peripheral blood. The receptor was isolated from a human donor in a cohort sampled during active COVID-19. Rearrangement joined TRBV25-1 to TRBJ2-7; the junction holds 11 bases that match TRBD1. The sequenced DNA: TGTGCCAGCAGTGTCGGGACAGGGGGGTACGAGCAGTACTTC. Translated, it gives CASSVGTGGYEQYF.